The 14 T cell receptor beta chains listed next were all sequenced from one sample in a study of OX40 agonist ivuxolimab in advanced cancers. The assay was immunoSEQ multiplex PCR, and TCRdb's table has in-frame clones only and misses some. The sample contains about 37,000 clones, approximately 78% of which appear only once. The specimen comprised CD4+ or CD8+ T cells sorted from blood, sampled in a trial of the OX40 agonist ivuxolimab. These receptors came from an adult with an advanced solid tumor such as melanoma, head and neck, liver or kidney cancer.

The chain recombines TRBV5-5 with TRBJ2-3, with 12 bases identical to TRBD2. The CDR3 loop spans 19 amino acids. CDR1 is SGHKS and CDR2 is YYEKEE in the germline V gene (reference sequence). Trimming cost V 4 bases and J 5 bases; bases outside gene matches: 17. The CDR3 nucleotides are TGTGCCAGCAGCCCACACCCCGAGAGACTAGCGGGAGCGGGAGATACGCAGTATTTT. It yields the protein CASSPHPERLAGAGDTQYF.

The genes are TRBV5-4 and TRBJ2-5, with 10 nucleotides matching TRBD2. The end of the DNA fits TRBJ2-7 better, so the J call may be wrong. Germline assignment: CDR1 SGHNT and CDR2 YYREEE (reference sequence). This CDR3 is built from 14 residues. The chain's CDR3 is CASSLELAGDEQYF. CDR3 bases: TGTGCCAGCAGCTTGGAGCTAGCGGGGGACGAGCAGTACTTC.

CDR3 loop: CASSQDLWYNEQFF. The CDR3 nucleotides are TGCGCCAGCAGCCAAGATCTCTGGTACAATGAGCAGTTCTTC. The chain links TRBV4-3 to TRBJ2-1; the D is unclear. Germline V gives CDR1 LGHNA, CDR2 YSLEER. The CDR3 covers 14 residues. V was clipped by 0 bases and J by 4 bases, with 7 bases between them.

The chain joins TRBV27 to TRBJ2-1; 9 bases match TRBD1. The ends lost 5 bases at V and 12 bases at J; junction bases unmatched: 11. The germline V gene has CDR1 MNHEY and CDR2 SMNVEV (reference sequence). The CDR3 is 14 amino acids. The CDR3 sequence: CASSPGTGIVGQFF. The CDR3 region has the DNA TGTGCCAGCAGTCCCGGGACAGGGATTGTAGGGCAGTTCTTC.

This clone showed up just a few times. The chain has TRBV7-2 and TRBJ2-3, with D possibly being TRBD2 (6 bases). The CDR3 is 15 amino acids. Germline-derived CDR1 and CDR2 are SGHTA and FQGNSA. The V and J ends lost 0 bases and 2 bases respectively, with 9 bases between them. The CDR3: CASSLAGLATDTQYF. The DNA of the CDR3 is TGTGCCAGCAGCTTAGCGGGACTCGCCACAGATACGCAGTATTTT. The full variable domain, its missing parts supplied by reference TRBV7-2 and TRBJ2-3, is GAGVSQSPSNKVTEKGKDVELRCDPISGHTALYWYRQSLGQGLEFLIYFQGNSAPDKSGLPSDRFSAERTGGSVSTLTIQRTQQEDSAVYLCASSLAGLATDTQYFGPGTRLTVL.

This clone was counted only a few times. The chain uses TRBV28 and TRBJ1-2; D not certain. CDR3 length: 11 residues. Germline CDR1 reads MDHEN; CDR2 reads SYDVKM. The ends were cut back, 3 bases at V and 5 bases at J, with 4 bases in the middle. The CDR3 DNA is TGTGCCAGCAGTTTGTCTTATGGCTACACCTTC. It yields the protein CASSLSYGYTF.

This chain joins TRBV20-1 and TRBJ1-1, with unresolved D. V gave up 4 bases and J gave up 2 bases, with 5 bases separating them. The CDR3 spans 11 residues. From germline, CDR1 is DFQATT and CDR2 SNEGSKA (reference sequence). The CDR3 DNA follows: TGCAGTGCTACAGGAAACACTGAAGCTTTCTTT. Amino acid sequence: CSATGNTEAFF.

The chain recombines TRBV30 with TRBJ1-1; unclear D gene. The germline gives CDR1 GTSNPN, CDR2 SVGIG (reference sequence). V was clipped by 7 bases and J by 4 bases, with 10 bases between them. The CDR3 sequence is 11 residues long. CDR3 in amino acids: CAFSPGTEAFF. The CDR3 DNA reads as TGTGCCTTTTCCCCGGGCACTGAAGCTTTCTTT.

V usage is TRBV7-2 and J usage is TRBJ2-5, with a tentative D call TRBD2 (7 bases). Germline lookup yields CDR1 SGHTA and CDR2 FQGNSA. V was trimmed by 5 bases and J by 2 bases, leaving 15 bases between them. This CDR3 has 15 residues. Written as DNA, the CDR3 is TGTGCCAGCAGCGCGATGGCGGGGGCTCAAGAGACCCAGTACTTC. Translation: CASSAMAGAQETQYF.

This clone was observed a handful of times. J is TRBJ2-6 and V is TRBV5-1; D perhaps matches TRBD1 (6 bases). The V gene lost 4 bases and the J gene lost 1 base, with 12 bases spanning the gap. CDR1 and CDR2 from the germline V gene are SGHRS and YFSETQ. This CDR3 region has 16 residues. The CDR3 DNA follows: TGCGCCAGCAGCGTGGCCACAGGGTCTGGGGCCAACGTCCTGACTTTC. Translating gives CASSVATGSGANVLTF.

V and J are TRBV6-5 and TRBJ1-6; D remains ambiguous. Deletions cut 1 base from V and 5 bases from J, with 12 bases between. The CDR3 contains 16 residues. Germline loops: CDR1 MNHEY, CDR2 SVGAGI. The CDR3 region has the DNA TGTGCCAGCAGTTACTTTGCCACCCCGAATAATTCACCCCTCCACTTT. Translated, it gives CASSYFATPNNSPLHF.

V usage is TRBV4-3 and J usage is TRBJ1-4; TRBD1 is a possible D gene (6 bases). V was clipped by 4 bases and J by 7 bases, with 22 bases between them. The germline gives CDR1 LGHNA, CDR2 YSLEER. The CDR3 is made up of 17 amino acids. The CDR3 reads CASSRGAGAGIGEKLFF. CDR3 bases: TGCGCCAGCAGCCGGGGGGCGGGCGCGGGGATCGGTGAAAAACTGTTTTTT.

The chain uses TRBV13 and TRBJ1-5; D unresolved. V lost 5 bases, J lost 5 bases, and 10 bases lay in between. This CDR3 is built from 13 residues. Per the germline V gene, CDR1 is PRHDT and CDR2 is FYEKMQ (reference sequence). CDR3 coding DNA: TGTGCCAGCAGCCCCGCCCCCGATCAGCCCCAGCATTTT. Translating gives CASSPAPDQPQHF. The complete variable domain, with remaining parts taken from reference TRBV13 and TRBJ1-5, reads AAGVIQSPRHLIKEKRETATLKCYPIPRHDTVYWYQQGPGQDPQFLISFYEKMQSDKGSIPDRFSAQQFSDYHSELNMSSLELGDSALYFCASSPAPDQPQHFGDGTRLSIL.

V is TRBV19 and J is TRBJ2-1, with 12 bases that match TRBD2. The CDR3 loop spans 13 amino acids. The V gene's germline CDR1 is LNHDA and CDR2 SQIVND (reference sequence). Trimming took 9 bases from V and 9 from J; bases not matched to a gene: 6. CDR3 protein: CASRLAGVREQFF. The CDR3 nucleotides read TGTGCCAGCAGACTAGCGGGAGTACGTGAGCAGTTCTTC.